Listed below are T cell receptor beta chains from one sample, sequenced in a study of blood T cells in healthy people across ages. MiXCR, applied by TCRdb to the 5' RACE reads, yields one record per CDR3 protein. This table holds 1.2 million to 1.5 million distinct CDR3 sequences, 42% found once. The sample consisted of blood. The receptors originated from a young woman in good health. Each CDR3 is given with its conserved first and last residue. Fields, in order: J gene, D gene, clone size, V gene, CDR3 DNA, CDR3 protein. The D gene is left open where the match is weak. A clone size is listed for some rows: how often the clone was seen (once, few, many), or a class if it is expanded.

TRBJ2-1 . . TRBV20-1 TGCAGTGCTCTTCTAGCGGAGCAGTTCTTC CSALLAEQFF
TRBJ1-4 . . TRBV5-1 TGCGCCAGCAGCTTGCCCGGTGCAGGGGAGGATGAAAAACTGTTTTTT CASSLPGAGEDEKLFF
TRBJ2-3 . . TRBV7-6 TGTGCCAGCAGCCTAGGACGGCCACCGCAGTATTTT CASSLGRPPQYF
TRBJ1-1 . few TRBV7-3 TGTGCCAGCAGCTTAGACGCGGGGGACACTGAAGCTTTCTTT CASSLDAGDTEAFF
TRBJ2-1 . . TRBV6-5 TGTGCCAGCAGTTTCAGGGATGGCACCTACAATGAGCAGTTCTTC CASSFRDGTYNEQFF
TRBJ2-1 TRBD2 once TRBV9 TGTGCCAGCAGCGTAGGGATTAGCGGGGGCATGAATGAGCAGTTCTTC CASSVGISGGMNEQFF
TRBJ2-7 TRBD1 . TRBV19 TGTGCCAGTAGTATAGCCAAGGACAGGGGACTATTCTACGAGCAGTACTTC CASSIAKDRGLFYEQYF
TRBJ2-1 . few TRBV10-3 TGTGCCATCAGTGAGTCACAGCTACAACCCAATGAGCAGTTCTTC CAISESQLQPNEQFF
TRBJ1-2 . few TRBV3-1 TGTGCCAGCAGCCAACGGGAGGGCTACACCTTC CASSQREGYTF
TRBJ2-7 . . TRBV7-8 TGTGCCAGCAGCGTAGAAGTCCCCGTCTACGAGCAGTACTTC CASSVEVPVYEQYF
TRBJ2-7 TRBD2 . TRBV4-1 TGCGCCAGCAGCCCGTTGACGGGAGGTCCCTACGAGCAGTACTTC CASSPLTGGPYEQYF
TRBJ1-1 TRBD1 few TRBV7-9 TGTGCCAGCAGCCAGACGACAGGGCAAAACACTGAAGCTTTCTTT CASSQTTGQNTEAFF
TRBJ2-1 . few TRBV7-9 TGTGCCAGCAGCTTAGTGGGGCTCCCGCCCTACAATGAGCAGTTCTTC CASSLVGLPPYNEQFF
TRBJ2-5 . . TRBV25-1 TGTGCCATTCTGGAAAGGGGGACGCAGTACTTC CAILERGTQYF
TRBJ2-3 . few TRBV28 TGTGCCAGCAGTTCCTCCCCCCGCGCAGGTGTAGATACGCAGTATTTT CASSSSPRAGVDTQYF
TRBJ2-7 . . TRBV6-5 TGTGCCAGCAGTTATTACGCAGGGGGGGAGTCCGAGCAGTACTTC CASSYYAGGESEQYF
TRBJ1-1 . . TRBV7-2 TGTGCCAGCAGCCCTCTCCGGAACACTGAAGCTTTCTTT CASSPLRNTEAFF
TRBJ2-7 . few TRBV7-9 TGTGCCAGCACCAAAGACTACGAGCAGTACTTC CASTKDYEQYF
TRBJ2-3 TRBD2 . TRBV9 TGTGCCAGCAGCGGTAAGCGGGGCTTGGATACGCAGTATTTT CASSGKRGLDTQYF
TRBJ1-2 TRBD1 many TRBV20-1 TGCAGTGCCGAGGGGGGGGACAGGCTAGAGTATGGCTACACCTTC CSAEGGDRLEYGYTF
TRBJ2-3 . . TRBV29-1 TGCAGCGTATCGACCCGCTTCACAGATACGCAGTATTTT CSVSTRFTDTQYF
TRBJ2-5 TRBD2 once TRBV11-2 TGTGCCAGCAGCTTAGTAGCGGGGAATCAAGCCCAGTACTTC CASSLVAGNQAQYF
TRBJ2-1 TRBD1 . TRBV11-1 TGTGCCAGCAGCTCGCGAGATCGGGACAGGACCTACGAGCAGTTCTTC CASSSRDRDRTYEQFF
TRBJ2-1 . many TRBV5-1 TGCGCCAGCAGCTTGGAGGGCAGCTACAATGAGCAGTTCTTC CASSLEGSYNEQFF
TRBJ2-6 . few TRBV12-3/TRBV12-4 TGTGCCAGCAGTTTTCCGGGCTCTGGGGCCAACGTCCTGACTTTC CASSFPGSGANVLTF
TRBJ2-7 . once TRBV27 TGTGCCAGCAGTCCTGACTTGTATGACGAGCAGTACTTC CASSPDLYDEQYF
TRBJ1-1 . . TRBV29-1 TGCAGCGACTCGGACGGGAACACTGAAGCTTTCTTT CSDSDGNTEAFF
TRBJ2-7 . . TRBV2 TGTGCCAGCAGTGGCGCCATTAAGTACTTC CASSGAIKYF
TRBJ1-2 TRBD1 . TRBV5-1 TGCGCCAGCAGCGGGACAGGTGGAGGCAACTATGGCTACACCTTC CASSGTGGGNYGYTF
TRBJ1-2 . . TRBV3-1 TGCGCCAGCAGCTCACAGGCAGGACCTAACTATGGCTACACCTTC CASSSQAGPNYGYTF
TRBJ2-3 . few TRBV14 TGTGCCAGCAGCCAAGTCAAGCGGTTAATAGGTGATACGCAGTATTTT CASSQVKRLIGDTQYF
TRBJ1-1 TRBD1 once TRBV27 TGTGCCAGCACCAGAAAATCGGGGACAGGGAACACTGAAGCTTTCTTT CASTRKSGTGNTEAFF
TRBJ1-1 TRBD1 . TRBV28 TGTGCCAGCAGTACCCGGACAGGGAAGGGGACTGAAGCTTTCTTT CASSTRTGKGTEAFF
TRBJ2-5 . . TRBV4-2 TGTGCCAGCAGCCAAGGGGCGGGGCGGGAGACCCAGTACTTC CASSQGAGRETQYF
TRBJ2-5 TRBD2 . TRBV14 TGTGCCAGCAGCCAAGACACCGCGGGAGTAGAGACCCAGTACTTC CASSQDTAGVETQYF
TRBJ2-3 . . TRBV6-2/TRBV6-3 TGTGCCAGCAGTTACGGGGCCAGGGGAGCAGATACGCAGTATTTT CASSYGARGADTQYF
TRBJ1-2 TRBD1 . TRBV2 TGTGCCAGCAGTGCCTTAGGGGGCGGGTATGGCTACACCTTC CASSALGGGYGYTF
TRBJ2-7 TRBD2 many TRBV3-1 TGTGCCAGCAGCCCCAGACTAGCGGGAGGCTTAGGGAGGGCCTACGAGCAGTACTTC CASSPRLAGGLGRAYEQYF
TRBJ2-7 . few TRBV2 TGTGCCAGCAGTGTCAGACCCACCTACGAGCAGTACTTC CASSVRPTYEQYF
TRBJ2-1 . many TRBV7-2 TGTGCCAGCTCGCAGGGGAGGGGGGCCTACAATGAGCAGTTCTTC CASSQGRGAYNEQFF
TRBJ2-5 TRBD1 . TRBV6-5 TGTGCCAGCAGATTCGGGACAGCGCAGACCCAGTACTTC CASRFGTAQTQYF
TRBJ2-4 TRBD2 . TRBV6-4 TGTGCCAGCAGTGAGGAGGCGACCGGGACTAGCGGGCTTAAAAACATTCAGTACTTC CASSEEATGTSGLKNIQYF